This TCR beta chain comes out of a study of T cell responses to AZD1222 COVID-19 vaccine. Regarding the study as a whole: Only a handful of AZD1222 recipients, several in all, had baseline seropositivity. Once two AZD1222 doses were given, Spike-specific TCR breadth and depth went up.

Pooled in the analysis were second doses at about 4 or about 12 weeks. As for this clone: What it binds is unknown.

This CDR3 comprises 13 residues. Trimming removed 2 bases at V and 7 bases at J, with 8 bases between. Profiling relied on immunoSEQ multiplex PCR, and the TCRdb table lists in-frame clones only, not all of them. The data contain approximately 120,000 clones, 70% to 90% of them singletons. The gene calls are TRBV12-3 or TRBV12-4 and TRBJ2-2; D gene uncertain. The sequencing here drew on peripheral blood, taken 28 days after the second AZD1222 dose. The receptor was derived from an adult who received the AZD1222 COVID-19 vaccine. The CDR3 bases are TGTGCCAGCAGTTTAAGTCTTGTCGGGGAGCTGTTTTTT. Amino acids: CASSLSLVGELFF.